Shown below are 4 T cell receptor beta chains from a single sample sequenced in a study of breast tumors, draining lymph nodes, adjacent tissues. TCRdb passed the multiplex PCR reads through MiXCR, listing each CDR3 protein once. Among 15,000 to 20,000 distinct CDR3 sequences listed, 45% were seen once. Sequenced input: tumor-adjacent breast tissue. Receptors were obtained from a female donor with breast cancer. Some clones in this sample may be carry-over from other donors' samples.

On this clonotype: Without the conserved terminal phenylalanine or tryptophan, this CDR3 likely stems from a read error. V and J are TRBV6-6 and TRBJ1-2; 7 bases are a match to TRBD1. The germline CDR1 and CDR2 sequences are MNHNY and SVGAGI (reference sequence). The CDR3 has 13 residues. The ends lost 4 bases at V and 7 bases at J; junction bases unmatched: 6. The chain's CDR3 is CASSLTGVRGYTL. The DNA of the CDR3 is TGTGCCAGCAGTTTAACAGGGGTTCGTGGCTACACCCTT.

This clonotype has only one observation. V and J are TRBV4-3 and TRBJ1-2, with D perhaps matching TRBD1 (5 bases). Germline CDR1 LGHNA, CDR2 YSLEER. The CDR3 covers 17 residues. V was pared by 3 bases and J by 1 base, with 18 bases between. The CDR3 DNA reads as TGCGCCAGCAGCCACGTTCTACCAAGGGGCGGTAACTATGGCTACACCTTC. This encodes CASSHVLPRGGNYGYTF.

The chain recombines TRBV7-2 with TRBJ2-3, with 7 positions matching TRBD2. CDR3 length equals 15 residues. V was clipped by 2 bases and J by 0 bases; unmatched bases: 2. The germline V gene has CDR1 SGHTA and CDR2 FQGNSA. The CDR3 reads CASSLTSASTDTQYF. CDR3 nucleotides: TGTGCCAGCAGCTTAACTAGCGCTAGCACAGATACGCAGTATTTT.

The table lists this clonotype with many counts. The chain has TRBV5-8 and TRBJ2-1; perhaps TRBD1 as D (5 bases). Looked up from germline, CDR1 is SGHTS and CDR2 is YDEGEE. The CDR3 covers 14 residues. Trimming removed 6 bases from V and 7 bases from J, with 17 bases in between. CDR3 sequence: CASTRRQGWNEQFF. The CDR3 DNA sequence: TGTGCCAGCACCCGGCGGCAGGGATGGAATGAGCAGTTCTTC.